The 5 T cell receptor beta chains reported below all come from one sample, sequenced in a study of cytomegalovirus exposure and HLA in healthy donors. With 60 Vbeta and 13 Jbeta primers, the PCR was carried out. Here immunoSEQ multiplex PCR was the method, and the copy in TCRdb shows in-frame clones only, minus some. The sample lists 90,000 to 120,000 clones; 75% to 85% were seen once. Sequenced input: PBMCs. The receptors shown here come from a female donor in good health and CMV-seropositive.

The rearrangement joins TRBV19 to TRBJ2-6; TRBD1 agrees at 9 bases. This CDR3 region has 17 residues. Germline CDR1 LNHDA, CDR2 SQIVND (reference sequence). Trimming removed 5 bases from V and 1 base from J; junction bases left unmatched: 6. CDR3 nucleotide sequence: TGTGCCAGTAGTGCTAACAGGGGGCCTTCTGGGGCCAACGTCCTGACTTTC. Translation: CASSANRGPSGANVLTF.

The genes are TRBV29-1 and TRBJ2-1; the D gene is possibly TRBD2 (6 bases). V lost 3 bases to trimming and J lost 8 bases, with 8 bases between them. The V gene's germline CDR1 is SQVTM and CDR2 ANQGSEA. The CDR3 loop spans 11 amino acids. The CDR3 reads CSVDWGDEQFF. CDR3 DNA: TGCAGCGTTGATTGGGGGGATGAGCAGTTCTTC.

This clone was counted only a few times. The rearrangement joins TRBV5-6 to TRBJ2-7, with 7 positions matching TRBD2. Germline lookup yields CDR1 SGHDT and CDR2 YYEEEE. Trimming at V came to 1 base and at J to 2 bases, leaving 3 bases not matched to a gene. The CDR3 has 14 amino acids. The CDR3 loop reads CASSLLAAPYEQYF. CDR3 bases: TGTGCCAGCAGCTTGCTAGCGGCCCCCTACGAGCAGTACTTC.

This clone was observed a handful of times. J is TRBJ2-2 and V is TRBV4-1, with TRBD1 identical over 9 bases. Germline CDR1 MGHRA, CDR2 YSYEKL. CDR3 length: 16 residues. Trimming removed 5 bases from V and 1 base from J; junction bases left unmatched: 5. The CDR3 DNA reads as TGCGCCAGCAGCACGAGGACAGGGGTGAACACCGGGGAGCTGTTTTTT. This codes for CASSTRTGVNTGELFF.

The rearrangement uses TRBV5-1 and TRBJ1-3; D is ambiguous. The CDR3 is 17 amino acids. Trimming took 2 bases from V and 0 from J, leaving 15 bases between them. The germline CDR1 and CDR2 sequences are SGHRS and YFSETQ. The CDR3 sequence is CASSFWGVDYSGNTIYF. CDR3 DNA: TGCGCCAGCAGCTTCTGGGGTGTAGACTACTCTGGAAACACCATATATTTT.